This T cell receptor (beta chain) was sequenced in a study of tumor-infiltrating lymphocytes in primary liver carcinoma. Co-extraction yielded RNA and DNA from roughly 20-30 mg of unsorted bulk tissue. Study-level results: Tumor-adjacent and tumor-blood pairs shared less of their repertoires than tumor region pairs shared.

From roughly 500 ng total RNA, TCR beta cDNA was generated with a primer in the constant region. ARM-PCR, slightly modified, supplied the TCR beta libraries through three nested multiplex PCR rounds. In the first two PCR rounds, TRBV1-TRBV30 forward primers were paired with a C-beta reverse primer, and each round lasted roughly 10 cycles. TCRdb re-called the multiplex PCR reads through MiXCR, storing one row per CDR3 protein. The sample includes 90,000 to 140,000 distinct CDR3 sequences, 82% of them seen just once. The CDR3 covers 15 residues. Per germline, CDR1 SQVTM and CDR2 ANQGSEA. As regards this clonotype: Its antigen is still unknown. Germline is not matched at one junction end, which may reflect a read error.

V gene TRBV29-1 combines with J gene TRBJ2-4; 7 bases line up with TRBD1. This TCR was recovered from a man aged 40-50 years with primary liver carcinoma and hepatitis B virus infection. Source material: liver tumor tissue from sampling region 3. As for subset: tumor region T3, left-lateral pole. Here the CDR3 reads CSVVVGGRGKNIQCF. In DNA form, the CDR3 reads TGCAGCGTTGTCGTAGGAGGCAGGGGGAAAAACATTCAGTGCTTC.